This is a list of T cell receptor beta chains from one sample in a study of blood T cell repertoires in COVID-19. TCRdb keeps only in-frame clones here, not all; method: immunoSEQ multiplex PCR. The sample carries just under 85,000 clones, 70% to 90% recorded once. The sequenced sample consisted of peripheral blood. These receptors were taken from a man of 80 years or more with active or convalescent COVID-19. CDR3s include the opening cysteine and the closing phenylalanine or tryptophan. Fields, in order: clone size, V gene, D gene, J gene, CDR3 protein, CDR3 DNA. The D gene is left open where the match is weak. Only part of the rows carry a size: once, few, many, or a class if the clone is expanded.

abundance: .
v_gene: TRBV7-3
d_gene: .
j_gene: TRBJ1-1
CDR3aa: CASSPNGGRHTEAFF
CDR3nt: TGTGCCAGCAGCCCGAACGGGGGGCGACACACTGAAGCTTTCTTT

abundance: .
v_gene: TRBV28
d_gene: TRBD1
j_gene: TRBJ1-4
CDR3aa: CASSLKTGRDRDKLFF
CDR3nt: TGTGCCAGCAGCCTGAAGACGGGCCGGGACAGGGACAAACTGTTTTTT

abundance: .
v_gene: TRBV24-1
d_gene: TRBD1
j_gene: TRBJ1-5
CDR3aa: CATNDREDQPQHF
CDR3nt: TGTGCCACCAATGACAGGGAGGACCAGCCCCAGCATTTT

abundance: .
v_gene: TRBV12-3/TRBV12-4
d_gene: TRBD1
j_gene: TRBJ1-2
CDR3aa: CASSWDRAGYTF
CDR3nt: TGTGCCAGCAGTTGGGACAGGGCCGGCTACACCTTC

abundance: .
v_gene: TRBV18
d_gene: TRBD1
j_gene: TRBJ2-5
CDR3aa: CASSPDRVAETQYF
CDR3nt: TGTGCCAGCTCACCGGACAGGGTAGCGGAGACCCAGTACTTC

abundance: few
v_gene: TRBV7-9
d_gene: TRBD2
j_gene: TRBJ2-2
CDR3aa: CASQAGGTGELFF
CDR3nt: TGTGCCAGTCAGGCGGGGGGCACCGGGGAGCTGTTTTTT

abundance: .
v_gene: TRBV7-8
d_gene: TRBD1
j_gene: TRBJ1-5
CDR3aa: CASSKQGLGQPQHF
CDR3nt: TGTGCCAGCAGCAAACAGGGGCTCGGTCAGCCCCAGCATTTT

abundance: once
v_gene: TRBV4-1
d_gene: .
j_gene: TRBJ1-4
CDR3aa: CASSQGLRGQYEKLFF
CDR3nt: TGCGCCAGCAGCCAGGGGCTTCGCGGTCAGTATGAAAAACTGTTTTTT

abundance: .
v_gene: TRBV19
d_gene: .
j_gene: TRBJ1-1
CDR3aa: CATKPPGSAEAFF
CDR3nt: TGTGCCACTAAGCCGCCGGGGAGTGCTGAAGCTTTCTTT

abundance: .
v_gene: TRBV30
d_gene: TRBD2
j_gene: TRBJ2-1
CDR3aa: CAWVRLAGSYNEQFF
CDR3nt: TGTGCCTGGGTCAGACTAGCGGGATCCTACAATGAGCAGTTCTTC

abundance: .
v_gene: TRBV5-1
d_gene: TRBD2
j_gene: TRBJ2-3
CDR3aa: CASSPRLAGSTDTQYF
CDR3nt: TGCGCCAGCAGCCCAAGACTAGCGGGCAGCACAGATACGCAGTATTTT